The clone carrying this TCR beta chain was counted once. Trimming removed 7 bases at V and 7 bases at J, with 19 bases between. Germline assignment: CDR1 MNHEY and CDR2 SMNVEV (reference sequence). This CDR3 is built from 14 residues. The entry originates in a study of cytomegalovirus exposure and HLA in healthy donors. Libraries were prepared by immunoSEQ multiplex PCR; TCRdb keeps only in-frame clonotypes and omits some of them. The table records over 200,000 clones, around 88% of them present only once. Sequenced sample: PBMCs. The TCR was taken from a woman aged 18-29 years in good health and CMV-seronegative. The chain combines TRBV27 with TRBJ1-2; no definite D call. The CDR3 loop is CASTTHRSLSGYTF. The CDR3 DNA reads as TGTGCCAGCACTACTCACCGGTCTTTATCTGGCTACACCTTC.